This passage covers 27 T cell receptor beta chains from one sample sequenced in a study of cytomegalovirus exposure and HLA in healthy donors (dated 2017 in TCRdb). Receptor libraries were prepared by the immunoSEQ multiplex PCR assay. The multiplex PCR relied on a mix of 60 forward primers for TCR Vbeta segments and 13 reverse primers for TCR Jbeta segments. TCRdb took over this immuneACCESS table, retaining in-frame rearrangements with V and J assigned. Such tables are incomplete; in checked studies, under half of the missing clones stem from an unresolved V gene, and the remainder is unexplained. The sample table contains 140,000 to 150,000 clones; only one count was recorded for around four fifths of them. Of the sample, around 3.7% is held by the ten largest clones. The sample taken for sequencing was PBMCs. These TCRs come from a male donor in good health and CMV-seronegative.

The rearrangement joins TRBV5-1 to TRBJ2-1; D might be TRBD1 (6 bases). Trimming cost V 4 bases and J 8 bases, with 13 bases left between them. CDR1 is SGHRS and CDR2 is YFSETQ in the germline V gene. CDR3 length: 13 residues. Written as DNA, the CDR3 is TGCGCCAGCAGCCCAACAGGGAGCTATGAGCAGTTCTTC. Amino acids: CASSPTGSYEQFF.

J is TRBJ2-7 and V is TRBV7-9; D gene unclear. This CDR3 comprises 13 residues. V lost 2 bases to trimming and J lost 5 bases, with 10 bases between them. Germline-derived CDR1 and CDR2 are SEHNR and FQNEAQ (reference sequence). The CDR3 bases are TGTGCCAGCAGCTTACTAGGCGTGGACGAGCAGTACTTC. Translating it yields CASSLLGVDEQYF. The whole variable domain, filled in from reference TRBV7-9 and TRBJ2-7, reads DTGVSQNPRHKITKRGQNVTFRCDPISEHNRLYWYRQTLGQGPEFLTYFQNEAQLEKSRLLSDRFSAERPKGSFSTLEIQRTEQGDSAMYLCASSLLGVDEQYFGPGTRLTVT.

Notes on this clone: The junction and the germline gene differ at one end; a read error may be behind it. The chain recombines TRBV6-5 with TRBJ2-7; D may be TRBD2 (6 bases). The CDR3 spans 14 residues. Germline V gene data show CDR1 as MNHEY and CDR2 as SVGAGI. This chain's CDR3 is CAISESIGEEEQYF. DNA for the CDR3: TGTGCCATCAGTGAGTCGATCGGGGAGGAAGAGCAGTACTTC.

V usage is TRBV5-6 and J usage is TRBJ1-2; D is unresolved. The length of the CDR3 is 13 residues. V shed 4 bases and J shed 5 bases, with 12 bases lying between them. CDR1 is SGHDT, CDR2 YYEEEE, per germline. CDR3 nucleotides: TGTGCCAGCAGCCCGTGGGGAGTATATGGCTACACCTTC. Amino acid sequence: CASSPWGVYGYTF.

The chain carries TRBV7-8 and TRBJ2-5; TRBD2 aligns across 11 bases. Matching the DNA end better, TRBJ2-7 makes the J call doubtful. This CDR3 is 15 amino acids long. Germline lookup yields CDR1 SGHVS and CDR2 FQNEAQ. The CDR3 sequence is CASSPSLAGGYEQYF. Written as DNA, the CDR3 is TGTGCCAGCAGCCCGAGTCTAGCGGGAGGCTACGAGCAGTACTTC.

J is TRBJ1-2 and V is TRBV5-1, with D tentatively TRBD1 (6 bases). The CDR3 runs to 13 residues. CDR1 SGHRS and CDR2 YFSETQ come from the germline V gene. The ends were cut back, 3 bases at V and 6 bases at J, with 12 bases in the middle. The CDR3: CASSSGGGNGYTF. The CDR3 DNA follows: TGCGCCAGCAGCTCCGGGGGGGGCAATGGCTACACCTTC. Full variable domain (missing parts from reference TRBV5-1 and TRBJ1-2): KAGVTQTPRYLIKTRGQQVTLSCSPISGHRSVSWYQQTPGQGLQFLFEYFSETQRNKGNFPGRFSGRQFSNSRSEMNVSTLELGDSALYLCASSSGGGNGYTFGSGTRLTVV.

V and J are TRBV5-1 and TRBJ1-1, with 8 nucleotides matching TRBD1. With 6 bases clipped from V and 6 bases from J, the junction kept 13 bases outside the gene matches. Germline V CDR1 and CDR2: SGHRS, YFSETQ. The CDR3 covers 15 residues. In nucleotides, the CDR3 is TGCGCCAGCACGAGGGGGGTCACAGGGGGAGCTGAAGCTTTCTTT. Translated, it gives CASTRGVTGGAEAFF.

In nucleotides, the CDR3 is TGTGCCAGCAGTGAAAGGCCCGGGACAGGGTTTTCTGGGGCCAACGTCCTGACTTTC. Translating gives CASSERPGTGFSGANVLTF. The chain recombines TRBV6-1 with TRBJ2-6; 9 bases match TRBD1. The CDR3 runs to 19 residues. V gave up 2 bases and J gave up 1 base; unmatched junction bases: 9. Germline V lookup: CDR1 MNHNS, CDR2 SASEGT.

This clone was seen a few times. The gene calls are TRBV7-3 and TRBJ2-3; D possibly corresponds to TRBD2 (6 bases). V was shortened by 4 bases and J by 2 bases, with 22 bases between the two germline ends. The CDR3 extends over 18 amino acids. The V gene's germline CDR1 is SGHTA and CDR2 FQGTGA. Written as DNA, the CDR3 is TGTGCCAGCAGCTCGGGGCCAATCGGCGGGATCCTCACAGATACGCAGTATTTT. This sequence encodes CASSSGPIGGILTDTQYF.

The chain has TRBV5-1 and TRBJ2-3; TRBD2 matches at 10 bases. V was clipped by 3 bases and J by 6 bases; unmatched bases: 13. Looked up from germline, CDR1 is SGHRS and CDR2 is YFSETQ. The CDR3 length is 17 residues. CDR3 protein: CASSSSFLAGGADTQYF. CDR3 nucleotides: TGCGCCAGCAGCTCCTCTTTCTTAGCGGGAGGCGCTGATACGCAGTATTTT.

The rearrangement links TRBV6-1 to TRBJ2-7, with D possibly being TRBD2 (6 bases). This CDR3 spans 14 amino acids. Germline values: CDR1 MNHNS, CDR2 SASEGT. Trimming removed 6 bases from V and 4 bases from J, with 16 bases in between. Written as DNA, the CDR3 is TGTGCCAGCAGCGGCGGGGCAGGAGAGTACGAGCAGTACTTC. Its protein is CASSGGAGEYEQYF.

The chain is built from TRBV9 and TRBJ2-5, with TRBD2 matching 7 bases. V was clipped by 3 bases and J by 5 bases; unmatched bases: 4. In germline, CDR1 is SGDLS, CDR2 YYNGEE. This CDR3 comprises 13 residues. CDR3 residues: CASSGGRGETQYF. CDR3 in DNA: TGTGCCAGCAGCGGCGGGAGAGGGGAGACCCAGTACTTC. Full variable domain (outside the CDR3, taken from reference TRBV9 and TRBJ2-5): DSGVTQTPKHLITATGQRVTLRCSPRSGDLSVYWYQQSLDQGLQFLIQYYNGEERAKGNILERFSAQQFPDLHSELNLSSLELGDSALYFCASSGGRGETQYFGPGTRLLVL.

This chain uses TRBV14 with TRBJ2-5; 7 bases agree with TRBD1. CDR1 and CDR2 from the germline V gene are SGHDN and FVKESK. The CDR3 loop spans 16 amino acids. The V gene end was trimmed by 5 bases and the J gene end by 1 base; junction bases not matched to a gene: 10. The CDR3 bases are TGTGCCAGCAGCGCTTATACAGGGGTCGCCCAAGAGACCCAGTACTTC. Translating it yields CASSAYTGVAQETQYF.

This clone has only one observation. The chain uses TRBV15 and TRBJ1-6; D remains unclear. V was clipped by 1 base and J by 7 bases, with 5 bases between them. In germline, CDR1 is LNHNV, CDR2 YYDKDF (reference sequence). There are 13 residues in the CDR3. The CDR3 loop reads CATSRVRNSPLHF. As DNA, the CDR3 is TGTGCCACCAGCAGAGTCAGGAATTCACCCCTCCACTTT.

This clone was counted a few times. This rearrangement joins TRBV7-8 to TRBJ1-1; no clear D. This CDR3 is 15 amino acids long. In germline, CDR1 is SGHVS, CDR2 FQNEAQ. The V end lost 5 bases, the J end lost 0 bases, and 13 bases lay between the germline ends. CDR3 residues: CASSPNPGVNTEAFF. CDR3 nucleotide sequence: TGTGCCAGCAGCCCGAACCCGGGAGTGAACACTGAAGCTTTCTTT.

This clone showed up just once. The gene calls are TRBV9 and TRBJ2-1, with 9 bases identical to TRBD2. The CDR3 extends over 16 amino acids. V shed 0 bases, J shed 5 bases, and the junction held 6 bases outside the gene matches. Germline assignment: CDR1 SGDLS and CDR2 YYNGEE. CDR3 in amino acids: CASSVGGTSKNNEQFF. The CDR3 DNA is TGTGCCAGCAGCGTAGGGGGGACTAGCAAAAACAATGAGCAGTTCTTC.

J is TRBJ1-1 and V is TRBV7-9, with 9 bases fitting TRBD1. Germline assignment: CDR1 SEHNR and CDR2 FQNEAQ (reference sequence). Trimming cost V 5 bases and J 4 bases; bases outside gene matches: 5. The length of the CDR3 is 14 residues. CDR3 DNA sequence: TGTGCCAGCAGCGCTGGACAGGGGAGCACTGAAGCTTTCTTT. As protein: CASSAGQGSTEAFF.

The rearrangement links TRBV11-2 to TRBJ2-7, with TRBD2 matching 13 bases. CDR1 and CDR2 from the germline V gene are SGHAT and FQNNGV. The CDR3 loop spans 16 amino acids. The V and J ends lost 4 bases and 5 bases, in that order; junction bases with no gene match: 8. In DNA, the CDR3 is TGTGCCAGCAGCTCACTCACTAGCGGGGGGGCGGACGAGCAGTACTTC. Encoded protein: CASSSLTSGGADEQYF.

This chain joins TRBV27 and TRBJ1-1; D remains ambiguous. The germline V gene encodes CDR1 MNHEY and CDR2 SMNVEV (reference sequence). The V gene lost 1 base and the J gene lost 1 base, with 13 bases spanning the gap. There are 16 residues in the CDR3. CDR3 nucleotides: TGTGCCAGCAGTTTATTCGGCGGGAGGAAGAACACTGAAGCTTTCTTT. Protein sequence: CASSLFGGRKNTEAFF.

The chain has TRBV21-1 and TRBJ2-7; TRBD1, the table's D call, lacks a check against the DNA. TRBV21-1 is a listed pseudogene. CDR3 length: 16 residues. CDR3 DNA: TGTGCCAGCAGCAAAGCCCCCGGGACAGGGTTTGGCGAGCAGTACTTC. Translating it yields CASSKAPGTGFGEQYF.

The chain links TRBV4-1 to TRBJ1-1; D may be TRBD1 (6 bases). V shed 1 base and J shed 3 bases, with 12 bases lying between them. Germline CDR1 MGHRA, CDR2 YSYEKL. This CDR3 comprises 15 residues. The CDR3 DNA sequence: TGCGCCAGCAGCCAAGCCCGAGGACAGTACACTGAAGCTTTCTTT. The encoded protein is CASSQARGQYTEAFF.

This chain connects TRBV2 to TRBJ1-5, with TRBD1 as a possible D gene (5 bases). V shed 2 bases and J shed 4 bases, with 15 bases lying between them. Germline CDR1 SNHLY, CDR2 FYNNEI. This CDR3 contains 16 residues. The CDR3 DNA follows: TGTGCCAGCAGTGAATTTGTCCGGCAGGGAAATCAGCCCCAGCATTTT. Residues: CASSEFVRQGNQPQHF.

Written as DNA, the CDR3 is TGTGCCAGCAGCTTTCGCGGGCCCGGAAACTACGAGCAGTACTTC. This gives the protein CASSFRGPGNYEQYF. The J gene is TRBJ2-7, the V gene TRBV5-8, with TRBD2 as a possible D gene (5 bases). The V and J ends lost 2 bases and 3 bases respectively, with 15 bases between them. The CDR3 is 15 residues long. Germline V gene sequence: CDR1 SGHTS, CDR2 YDEGEE. The full variable domain, completed using reference TRBV5-8 and TRBJ2-7, is EAGVTQSPTHLIKTRGQQATLRCSPISGHTSVYWYQQALGLGLQFLLWYDEGEERNRGNFPPRFSGRQFPNYSSELNVNALELEDSALYLCASSFRGPGNYEQYFGPGTRLTVT.

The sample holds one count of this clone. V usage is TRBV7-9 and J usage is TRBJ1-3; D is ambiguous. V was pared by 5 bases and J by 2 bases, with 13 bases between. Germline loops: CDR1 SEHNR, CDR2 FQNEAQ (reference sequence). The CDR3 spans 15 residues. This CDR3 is CASSDFEGAGNTIYF. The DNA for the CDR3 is TGTGCCAGCAGCGACTTTGAGGGCGCTGGAAACACCATATATTTT.

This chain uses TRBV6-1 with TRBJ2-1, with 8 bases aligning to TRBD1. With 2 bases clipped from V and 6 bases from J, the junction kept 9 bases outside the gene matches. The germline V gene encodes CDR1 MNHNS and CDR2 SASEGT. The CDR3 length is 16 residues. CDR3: CASSEYGSGTGNEQFF. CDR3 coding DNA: TGTGCCAGCAGTGAATACGGGTCCGGGACAGGCAATGAGCAGTTCTTC.

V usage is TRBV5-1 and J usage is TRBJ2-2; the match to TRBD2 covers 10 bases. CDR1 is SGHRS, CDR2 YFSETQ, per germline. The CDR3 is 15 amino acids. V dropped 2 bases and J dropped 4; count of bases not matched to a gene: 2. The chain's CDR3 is CASSLTSGTTGELFF. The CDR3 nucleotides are TGCGCCAGCAGCTTAACTAGCGGGACCACCGGGGAGCTGTTTTTT.

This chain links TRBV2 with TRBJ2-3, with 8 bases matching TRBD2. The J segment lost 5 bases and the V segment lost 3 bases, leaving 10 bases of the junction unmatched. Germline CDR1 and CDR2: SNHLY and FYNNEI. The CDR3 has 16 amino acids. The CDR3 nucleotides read TGTGCCAGCAGTGATCTGCCGGGAGGGCCTGGAGATACGCAGTATTTT. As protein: CASSDLPGGPGDTQYF.